Presented here are 21 T cell receptor beta chains from one specimen sequenced in a study of PD-1 blockade in classical Hodgkin lymphoma. Every patient had relapsed following autologous stem cell transplantation, and cohorts differed in brentuximab vedotin exposure. Generated by immunoSEQ multiplex PCR, the TCRdb table keeps only in-frame clones and is missing some. The sample includes a few thousand clones, 71% seen only once; the top ten take roughly 51%. The sequencing used peripheral blood mononuclear cells (PBMCs), collected at baseline. These receptors originate from a human donor with classical Hodgkin lymphoma.

The chain couples TRBV13 to TRBJ2-5, with D possibly being TRBD2 (5 bases). There are 14 residues in the CDR3. Germline loops: CDR1 PRHDT, CDR2 FYEKMQ (reference sequence). Trimming removed 3 bases from V and 4 bases from J, with 12 bases in between. The CDR3 sequence is CASSFQTGLETQYF. Here the CDR3 DNA reads TGTGCCAGCAGCTTTCAGACTGGACTAGAGACCCAGTACTTC.

The chain is built from TRBV18 and TRBJ2-2; 7 nucleotides align to TRBD1. V trimming: 1 base; J trimming: 5 bases; junction bases outside the gene matches: 4. The germline CDR1 and CDR2 sequences are KGHSH and LQKENI. The CDR3 runs to 15 residues. CDR3 DNA: TGTGCCAGCTCACCACGGGACAGTACTACCGGGGAGCTGTTTTTT. The encoded protein is CASSPRDSTTGELFF.

The chain is built from TRBV4-3 and TRBJ2-1; the D is unclear. In germline, CDR1 is LGHNA, CDR2 YSLEER. Trimming took off 0 bases at V and 4 bases at J, with 13 bases between the two ends. The CDR3 runs 16 residues. The CDR3 spells CASSQDPIANYNEQFF. The CDR3 DNA is TGCGCCAGCAGCCAAGATCCCATAGCTAATTACAATGAGCAGTTCTTC.

For the CDR3, the DNA is TGTGCCAGCAGTGACAGGGTCGAGCAGTACTTC. It translates to CASSDRVEQYF. The chain combines TRBV6-6 with TRBJ2-7; 7 bases line up with TRBD1. V lost 5 bases, J lost 6 bases, and 1 base stayed unmatched. CDR1 MNHNY and CDR2 SVGAGI come from the germline V gene (reference sequence). This CDR3 is 11 amino acids long.

CDR3 sequence: CASSLEAENEQFF. CDR3 DNA: TGTGCCAGCAGCTTAGAAGCCGAGAATGAGCAGTTCTTC. The genes are TRBV7-2 and TRBJ2-1; the D is unclear. The CDR3 covers 13 residues. Trimming removed 1 base at V and 7 bases at J, with 8 bases between. CDR1 SGHTA and CDR2 FQGNSA come from the germline V gene.

The V call is TRBV5-6, the J call TRBJ2-5; 12 bases are a match to TRBD2. The tail of the sequence fits TRBJ2-7 better, so the J call may be wrong. The CDR3 runs 16 residues. Germline CDR1 is SGHDT and CDR2 is YYEEEE. The CDR3 nucleotides read TGTGCCAGCAGCCCGGGACTAGCGGGCAGCTCCTACGAGCAGTACTTC. This sequence encodes CASSPGLAGSSYEQYF.

This clone appeared a single time. The V call is TRBV15, the J call TRBJ2-2; tentatively, D is TRBD1 (5 bases). Trimming pared 0 bases from V and 6 bases from J, leaving 11 bases between. The V gene's germline CDR1 is LNHNV and CDR2 YYDKDF (reference sequence). This CDR3 region has 15 residues. CDR3 nucleotides: TGTGCCACCAGCAGAGAGCAGACAGTCTCCGGGGAGCTGTTTTTT. Protein: CATSREQTVSGELFF.

This clone was detected only once. V usage is TRBV7-6 and J usage is TRBJ1-4; 9 bases are a match to TRBD1. This CDR3 comprises 14 residues. The germline gives CDR1 SGHVS, CDR2 FNYEAQ. Unmatched junction bases numbered 7, after V lost 5 bases and J lost 9 bases. In DNA form, the CDR3 reads TGTGCCAGCAGCCCCGGGACAGGGTTTCAAAAACTGTTTTTT. Protein sequence: CASSPGTGFQKLFF.

The V and J genes are TRBV4-3 and TRBJ2-1; D might be TRBD1 (5 bases). Trimming cost V 0 bases and J 0 bases, with 9 bases left between them. Germline-derived CDR1 and CDR2 are LGHNA and YSLEER. There are 16 residues in the CDR3. For the CDR3, the DNA is TGCGCCAGCAGCCAAGATGGAGACAGCTCCTACAATGAGCAGTTCTTC. This encodes CASSQDGDSSYNEQFF.

The chain recombines TRBV27 with TRBJ1-5; possible D gene TRBD1, 6 bases. Germline-derived CDR1 and CDR2 are MNHEY and SMNVEV (reference sequence). The CDR3 has 14 residues. The germline V and J ends were trimmed by 4 bases and 7 bases, with 14 bases remaining between them. The CDR3 reads CASSSQGTGQPQHF. The DNA for the CDR3 is TGTGCCAGCAGTTCACAGGGAACGGGGCAGCCCCAGCATTTT.

A word on this clone: The sample has other DNA sequences that encode this CDR3 too. The J gene is TRBJ2-5, the V gene TRBV29-1; D is uncertain. Germline values: CDR1 SQVTM, CDR2 ANQGSEA. V shed 0 bases and J shed 3 bases, with 11 bases lying between them. The CDR3 sequence is 14 residues long. DNA for the CDR3: TGCAGCGTTGAAGATCCGGGTCCAGAAGAGACCCAGTACTTC. Translation gives CSVEDPGPEETQYF.

Points on this clone: The identical CDR3 is also encoded by other nucleotide sequences in the sample. This rearrangement joins TRBV28 to TRBJ2-7, with D unresolved. The V and J ends lost 3 bases and 4 bases respectively, with 4 bases between them. The CDR3 has 11 residues. Per germline, CDR1 MDHEN and CDR2 SYDVKM. In nucleotides, the CDR3 is TGTGCCAGCAGTTTGAGATACGAGCAGTACTTC. It is translated as CASSLRYEQYF.

Points on this clone: One end of the junction is discordant with germline, which a read error may explain. Within the sample, other DNA sequences also encode this same CDR3. J is TRBJ2-1 and V is TRBV7-9; 9 bases agree with TRBD1. The CDR3 totals 15 residues. CDR1 and CDR2 (germline): SEHNR, FQNEAQ (reference sequence). The CDR3 DNA reads as TGTGCCAGCAGCCACGGGACAGGGTCCTATAATGAGCAGTTCTTC. Translation: CASSHGTGSYNEQFF.

This clone appeared a few times. V and J are TRBV7-9 and TRBJ1-5; D unclear. V lost 1 base and J lost 1, with 5 bases in between. This CDR3 comprises 14 residues. Germline-derived CDR1 and CDR2 are SEHNR and FQNEAQ (reference sequence). The chain's CDR3 is CASSLVRSNQPQHF. The CDR3 DNA reads as TGTGCCAGCAGCTTAGTTAGGAGCAATCAGCCCCAGCATTTT. The full variable domain, rest sourced from reference TRBV7-9 and TRBJ1-5, is DTGVSQNPRHKITKRGQNVTFRCDPISEHNRLYWYRQTLGQGPEFLTYFQNEAQLEKSRLLSDRFSAERPKGSFSTLEIQRTEQGDSAMYLCASSLVRSNQPQHFGDGTRLSIL.

V is TRBV6-1 and J is TRBJ2-7; D ambiguous. Trimming left V 8 bases short and J 0 bases short, with 11 bases between. The CDR3 has 13 amino acids. Germline V CDR1 and CDR2: MNHNS, SASEGT. CDR3 nucleotides: TGTGCCAGCTGCCCCTGGTCCTCCTACGAGCAGTACTTC. Encoded protein: CASCPWSSYEQYF.

The chain employs TRBV28 and TRBJ1-2; 10 nucleotides agree with TRBD1. The germline V gene encodes CDR1 MDHEN and CDR2 SYDVKM. This CDR3 is built from 17 residues. Trimming cost V 5 bases and J 4 bases; bases outside gene matches: 13. The chain's CDR3 is CASSEGTGAFEGYGYTF. CDR3 nucleotide sequence: TGTGCCAGCAGTGAGGGGACAGGGGCCTTTGAAGGCTATGGCTACACCTTC.

This clone occurred a few times. J is TRBJ1-3 and V is TRBV5-1; D may be TRBD1 (6 bases). Trimming cost V 1 base and J 0 bases, with 14 bases left between them. The CDR3 totals 17 residues. Germline CDR1 is SGHRS and CDR2 is YFSETQ. This chain's CDR3 is CASSLNSRGGSGNTIYF. The CDR3 nucleotides read TGCGCCAGCAGCTTGAACAGCCGAGGGGGCTCTGGAAACACCATATATTTT.

The chain's CDR3 is CASSVVGREGEQFF. Here the CDR3 DNA reads TGTGCCAGCAGCGTAGTCGGGAGAGAGGGTGAGCAGTTCTTC. This sequence joins TRBV9 and TRBJ2-1, with D possibly matching TRBD2 (6 bases). In germline, CDR1 is SGDLS, CDR2 YYNGEE. V was trimmed by 0 bases and J by 9 bases, leaving 13 bases between them. The CDR3 totals 14 residues.

The chain is built from TRBV18 and TRBJ2-2; the D gene is possibly TRBD2 (5 bases). The CDR3 is 16 amino acids. Between the trimmed V and J ends, which lost 3 bases and 2 bases, there was a span of 13 bases. Looked up from germline, CDR1 is KGHSH and CDR2 is LQKENI. As DNA, the CDR3 is TGTGCCAGCTCACCCTACAGCGGAACAAACACCGGGGAGCTGTTTTTT. Translating gives CASSPYSGTNTGELFF. Variable domain in full (rest from reference TRBV18 and TRBJ2-2): NAGVMQNPRHLVRRRGQEARLRCSPMKGHSHVYWYRQLPEEGLKFMVYLQKENIIDESGMPKERFSAEFPKEGPSILRIQQVVRGDSAAYFCASSPYSGTNTGELFFGEGSRLTVL.

The chain uses TRBV11-3 and TRBJ2-1; D unresolved. V was shortened by 0 bases and J by 0 bases, with 6 bases between the two germline ends. Germline CDR1 SGHNT, CDR2 YENEEA. The CDR3 has 15 residues. CDR3 in amino acids: CASSLDSYSYNEQFF. The DNA of the CDR3 is TGTGCCAGCAGCTTAGACAGTTACTCCTACAATGAGCAGTTCTTC.

V is TRBV7-9 and J is TRBJ2-3, with 9 bases that match TRBD1. The CDR3 totals 18 residues. Germline loops: CDR1 SEHNR, CDR2 FQNEAQ (reference sequence). V lost 1 base to trimming and J lost 5 bases; unmatched junction nucleotides: 13. The CDR3 DNA reads TGTGCCAGCAGCTTAGTTTACGGGACAGGGTCCTTGGGAGATACGCAGTATTTT. This sequence encodes CASSLVYGTGSLGDTQYF.